Listed below are T cell receptor beta chains from one sample, sequenced in a study of shared clonotypes between healthy human individuals. Profiling relied on immunoSEQ multiplex PCR, and the TCRdb table lists in-frame clones only, not all of them. The table shows millions of clones, with 90% to 95% occurring only once. The material sequenced was naive CD4+ T cells sorted from blood. These receptors were collected from a man aged 18 to 30 in good health. CDR3s include the opening cysteine and the closing phenylalanine or tryptophan. Each record gives: clone size, J gene, V gene, D gene, CDR3 length, CDR3 protein, CDR3 DNA. A D gene is named only where the DNA matches it firmly. Some rows mark clone size as missing; the rest say once, few, many or name a class of expanded clone.

abundance: -; j_gene: TRBJ1-2; v_gene: TRBV30; d_gene: -; len: 15; CDR3aa: CAWSVPGPGTYGYTF; CDR3nt: TGTGCCTGGAGTGTCCCTGGACCGGGCACCTATGGCTACACCTTC
abundance: -; j_gene: TRBJ2-5; v_gene: TRBV6-6; d_gene: -; len: 12; CDR3aa: CASSYSSETQYF; CDR3nt: TGTGCCAGCAGTTACTCTTCTGAGACCCAGTACTTC
abundance: -; j_gene: TRBJ2-7; v_gene: TRBV11-3; d_gene: -; len: 14; CDR3aa: CASSLGRESYEQYF; CDR3nt: TGTGCCAGCAGCTTAGGACGGGAAAGCTACGAGCAGTACTTC
abundance: -; j_gene: TRBJ1-3; v_gene: TRBV11-2; d_gene: -; len: 17; CDR3aa: CASSLGVAGYSGNTIYF; CDR3nt: TGTGCCAGCAGCTTGGGGGTCGCTGGTTACTCTGGAAACACCATATATTTT
abundance: -; j_gene: TRBJ2-3; v_gene: TRBV7-2; d_gene: -; len: 15; CDR3aa: CASSTQGSGTDTQYF; CDR3nt: TGTGCCAGCAGCACCCAGGGTTCGGGCACAGATACGCAGTATTTT
abundance: -; j_gene: TRBJ2-1; v_gene: TRBV7-2; d_gene: -; len: 15; CDR3aa: CASRSRLGVSNEQFF; CDR3nt: TGTGCCAGCAGGTCGAGACTAGGGGTTAGCAATGAGCAGTTCTTC
abundance: -; j_gene: TRBJ2-1; v_gene: TRBV11-3; d_gene: TRBD2; len: 15; CDR3aa: CASSFSGGTYNEQFF; CDR3nt: TGTGCCAGCAGTTTTAGCGGGGGAACCTACAATGAGCAGTTCTTC
abundance: -; j_gene: TRBJ2-5; v_gene: TRBV19; d_gene: -; len: 15; CDR3aa: CASSMGPGPGETQYF; CDR3nt: TGTGCCAGTAGTATGGGCCCGGGACCCGGGGAGACCCAGTACTTC
abundance: -; j_gene: TRBJ2-5; v_gene: TRBV7-2; d_gene: TRBD2; len: 15; CDR3aa: CASSEGLAGGETQYF; CDR3nt: TGTGCCAGCAGCGAGGGACTAGCGGGAGGAGAGACCCAGTACTTC
abundance: -; j_gene: TRBJ1-1; v_gene: TRBV7-3; d_gene: -; len: 15; CDR3aa: CASSLLGTPDTEAFF; CDR3nt: TGTGCCAGCAGCTTACTCGGGACCCCTGATACTGAAGCTTTCTTT
abundance: -; j_gene: TRBJ1-1; v_gene: TRBV5-1; d_gene: -; len: 16; CDR3aa: CASSLELALANTEAFF; CDR3nt: TGCGCCAGCAGCTTGGAGTTGGCCTTGGCGAACACTGAAGCTTTCTTT
abundance: once; j_gene: TRBJ1-6; v_gene: TRBV25-1; d_gene: -; len: 15; CDR3aa: CASNKESSYNSPLHF; CDR3nt: TGTGCCAGCAATAAAGAGAGCTCCTATAATTCACCCCTCCACTTT
abundance: -; j_gene: TRBJ2-5; v_gene: TRBV6-5; d_gene: -; len: 13; CDR3aa: CASRNGLLGTQYF; CDR3nt: TGTGCCAGCAGAAACGGCTTATTGGGGACCCAGTACTTC
abundance: -; j_gene: TRBJ2-1; v_gene: TRBV7-2; d_gene: TRBD2; len: 16; CDR3aa: CASSSIQAGVWNEQFF; CDR3nt: TGTGCCAGCAGCTCAATTCAAGCGGGAGTATGGAATGAGCAGTTCTTC
abundance: -; j_gene: TRBJ1-4; v_gene: TRBV7-2; d_gene: -; len: 13; CDR3aa: CASSFIPGEKLFF; CDR3nt: TGTGCCAGCAGCTTCATTCCCGGGGAAAAACTGTTTTTT
abundance: -; j_gene: TRBJ1-6; v_gene: TRBV7-2; d_gene: -; len: 13; CDR3aa: CASSVSYNSPLHF; CDR3nt: TGTGCCAGCAGCGTATCCTATAATTCACCCCTCCACTTT
abundance: -; j_gene: TRBJ2-7; v_gene: TRBV28; d_gene: TRBD1; len: 14; CDR3aa: CASSLRGPTYEQYF; CDR3nt: TGTGCCAGCAGTCTCAGGGGGCCTACCTACGAGCAGTACTTC
abundance: -; j_gene: TRBJ2-7; v_gene: TRBV6-1; d_gene: -; len: 11; CDR3aa: CASSAQLSGYF; CDR3nt: TGTGCCAGCAGTGCTCAACTCAGTGGGTACTTC
abundance: once; j_gene: TRBJ1-5; v_gene: TRBV30; d_gene: TRBD1; len: 15; CDR3aa: CAWSDRGSGNQPQHF; CDR3nt: TGTGCCTGGAGCGACAGGGGCAGTGGCAATCAGCCCCAGCATTTT
abundance: -; j_gene: TRBJ1-2; v_gene: TRBV6-1; d_gene: -; len: 12; CDR3aa: CASSDWGGWYTF; CDR3nt: TGTGCCAGCAGTGACTGGGGCGGTTGGTACACCTTC